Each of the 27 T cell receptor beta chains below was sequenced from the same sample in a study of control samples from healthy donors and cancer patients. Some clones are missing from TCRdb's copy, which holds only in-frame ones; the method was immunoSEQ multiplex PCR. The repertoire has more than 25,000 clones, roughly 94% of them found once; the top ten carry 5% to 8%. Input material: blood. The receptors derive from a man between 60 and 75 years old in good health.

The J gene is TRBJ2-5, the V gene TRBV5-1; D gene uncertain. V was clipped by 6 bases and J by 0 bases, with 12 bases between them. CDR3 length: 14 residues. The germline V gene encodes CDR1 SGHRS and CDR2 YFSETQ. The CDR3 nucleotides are TGCGCCAGCACCCCGTCCCCAGACCAAGAGACCCAGTACTTC. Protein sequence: CASTPSPDQETQYF.

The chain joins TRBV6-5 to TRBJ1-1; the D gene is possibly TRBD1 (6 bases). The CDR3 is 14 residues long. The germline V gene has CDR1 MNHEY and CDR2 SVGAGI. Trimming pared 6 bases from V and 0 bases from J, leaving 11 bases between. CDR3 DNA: TGTGCCAGCAGCCTGGACAGTTTGAACACTGAAGCTTTCTTT. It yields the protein CASSLDSLNTEAFF.

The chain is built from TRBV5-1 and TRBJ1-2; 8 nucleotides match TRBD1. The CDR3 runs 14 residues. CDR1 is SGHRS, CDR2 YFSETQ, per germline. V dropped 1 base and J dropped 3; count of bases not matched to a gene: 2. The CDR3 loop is CASSLSGQDYGYTF. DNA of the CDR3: TGCGCCAGCAGCTTGTCGGGACAGGACTATGGCTACACCTTC.

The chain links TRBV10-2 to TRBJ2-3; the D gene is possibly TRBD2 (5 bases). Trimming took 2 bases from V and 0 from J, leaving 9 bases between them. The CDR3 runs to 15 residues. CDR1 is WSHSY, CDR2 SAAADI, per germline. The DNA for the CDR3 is TGCGCCAGCAGTGAGCGACGAGGGAGCACAGATACGCAGTATTTT. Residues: CASSERRGSTDTQYF.

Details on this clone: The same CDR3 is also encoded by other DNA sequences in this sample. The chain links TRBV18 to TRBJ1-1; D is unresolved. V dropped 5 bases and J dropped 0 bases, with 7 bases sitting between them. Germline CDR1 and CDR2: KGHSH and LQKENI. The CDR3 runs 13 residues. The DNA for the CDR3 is TGTGCCAGCTCAGAAACAGTGAACACTGAAGCTTTCTTT. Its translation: CASSETVNTEAFF. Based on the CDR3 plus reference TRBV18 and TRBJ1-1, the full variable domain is NAGVMQNPRHLVRRRGQEARLRCSPMKGHSHVYWYRQLPEEGLKFMVYLQKENIIDESGMPKERFSAEFPKEGPSILRIQQVVRGDSAAYFCASSETVNTEAFFGQGTRLTVV.

This chain's CDR3 is CASSLTGPYGYTF. CDR3 sequence (DNA): TGTGCCAGCAGTTTAACCGGGCCCTATGGCTACACCTTC. V gene TRBV12-3 or TRBV12-4 combines with J gene TRBJ1-2; D remains unclear. The germline V and J ends were trimmed by 2 bases and 4 bases, with 8 bases remaining between them. The CDR3 loop spans 13 amino acids.

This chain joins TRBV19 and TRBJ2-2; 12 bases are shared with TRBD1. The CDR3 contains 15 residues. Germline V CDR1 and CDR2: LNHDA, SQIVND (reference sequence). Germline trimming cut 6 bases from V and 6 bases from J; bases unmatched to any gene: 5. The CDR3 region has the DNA TGTGCCAGTAGGGGGACAGGGGGCGGGCCCGGGGAGCTGTTTTTT. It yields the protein CASRGTGGGPGELFF. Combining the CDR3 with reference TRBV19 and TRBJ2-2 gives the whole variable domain DGGITQSPKYLFRKEGQNVTLSCEQNLNHDAMYWYRQDPGQGLRLIYYSQIVNDFQKGDIAEGYSVSREKKESFPLTVTSAQKNPTAFYLCASRGTGGGPGELFFGEGSRLTVL.

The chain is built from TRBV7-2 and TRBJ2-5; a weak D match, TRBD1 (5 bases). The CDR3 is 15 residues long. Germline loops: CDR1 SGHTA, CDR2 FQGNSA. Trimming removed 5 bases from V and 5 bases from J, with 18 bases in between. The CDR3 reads CASSPRSTRVETQYF. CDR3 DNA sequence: TGTGCCAGCAGCCCAAGAAGCACCAGGGTTGAGACCCAGTACTTC.

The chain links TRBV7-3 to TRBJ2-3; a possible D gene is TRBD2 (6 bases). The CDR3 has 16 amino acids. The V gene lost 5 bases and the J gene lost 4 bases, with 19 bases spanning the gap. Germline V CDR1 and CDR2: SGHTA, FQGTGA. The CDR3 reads CASSDSRLSGADTQYF. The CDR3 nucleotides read TGTGCCAGCAGCGACTCTCGGCTTAGCGGAGCAGATACGCAGTATTTT.

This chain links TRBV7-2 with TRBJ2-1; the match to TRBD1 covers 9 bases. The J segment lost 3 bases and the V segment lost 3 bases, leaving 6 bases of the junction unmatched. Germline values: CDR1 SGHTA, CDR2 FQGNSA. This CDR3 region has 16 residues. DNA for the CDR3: TGTGCCAGCAGCTTCCCGGGGGGACAGGGCTACAATGAGCAGTTCTTC. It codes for CASSFPGGQGYNEQFF.

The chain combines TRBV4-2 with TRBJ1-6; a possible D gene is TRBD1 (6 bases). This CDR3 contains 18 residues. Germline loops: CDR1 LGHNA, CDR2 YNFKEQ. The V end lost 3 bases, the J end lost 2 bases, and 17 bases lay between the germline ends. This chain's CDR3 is CASSQEVTGRTYNSPLHF. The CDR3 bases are TGTGCCAGCAGCCAGGAAGTTACAGGGAGGACCTATAATTCACCCCTCCACTTT.

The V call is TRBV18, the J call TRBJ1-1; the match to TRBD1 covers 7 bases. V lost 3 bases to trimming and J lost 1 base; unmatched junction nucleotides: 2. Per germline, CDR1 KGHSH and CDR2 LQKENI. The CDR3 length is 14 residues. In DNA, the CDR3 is TGTGCCAGCTCACCGCAGGGGGGGAACACTGAAGCTTTCTTT. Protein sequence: CASSPQGGNTEAFF.

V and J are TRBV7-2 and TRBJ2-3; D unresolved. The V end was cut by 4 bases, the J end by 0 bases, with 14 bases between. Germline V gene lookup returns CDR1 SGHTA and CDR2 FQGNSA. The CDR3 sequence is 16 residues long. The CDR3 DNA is TGTGCCAGCAGCTACCAACGGACGGCTAGCACAGATACGCAGTATTTT. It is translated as CASSYQRTASTDTQYF.

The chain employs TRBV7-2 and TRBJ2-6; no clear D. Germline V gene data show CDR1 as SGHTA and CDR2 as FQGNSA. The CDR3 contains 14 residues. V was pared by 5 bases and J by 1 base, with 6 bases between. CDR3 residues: CASSPPSGANVLTF. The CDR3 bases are TGTGCCAGCAGCCCCCCGTCTGGGGCCAACGTCCTGACTTTC. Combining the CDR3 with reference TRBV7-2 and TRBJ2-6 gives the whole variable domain GAGVSQSPSNKVTEKGKDVELRCDPISGHTALYWYRQSLGQGLEFLIYFQGNSAPDKSGLPSDRFSAERTGGSVSTLTIQRTQQEDSAVYLCASSPPSGANVLTFGAGSRLTVL.

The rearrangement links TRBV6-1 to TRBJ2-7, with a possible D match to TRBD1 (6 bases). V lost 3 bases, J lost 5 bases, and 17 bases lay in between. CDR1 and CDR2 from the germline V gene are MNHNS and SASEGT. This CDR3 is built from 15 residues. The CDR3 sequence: CASSDGQIGLHEQYF. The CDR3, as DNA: TGTGCCAGCAGTGACGGACAGATTGGGTTACACGAGCAGTACTTC.

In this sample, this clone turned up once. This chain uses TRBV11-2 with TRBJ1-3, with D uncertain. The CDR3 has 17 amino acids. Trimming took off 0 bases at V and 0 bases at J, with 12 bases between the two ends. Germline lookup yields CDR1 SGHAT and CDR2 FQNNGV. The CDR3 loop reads CASSLDQYDLSGNTIYF. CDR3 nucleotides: TGTGCCAGCAGCTTAGATCAGTACGACCTCTCTGGAAACACCATATATTTT.

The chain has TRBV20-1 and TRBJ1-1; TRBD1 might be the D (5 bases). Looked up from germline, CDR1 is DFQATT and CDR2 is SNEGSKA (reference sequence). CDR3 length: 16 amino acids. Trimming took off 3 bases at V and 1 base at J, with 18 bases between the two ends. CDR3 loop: CSASFTFGGRNTEAFF. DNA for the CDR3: TGCAGTGCTAGTTTCACATTCGGGGGAAGGAACACTGAAGCTTTCTTT.

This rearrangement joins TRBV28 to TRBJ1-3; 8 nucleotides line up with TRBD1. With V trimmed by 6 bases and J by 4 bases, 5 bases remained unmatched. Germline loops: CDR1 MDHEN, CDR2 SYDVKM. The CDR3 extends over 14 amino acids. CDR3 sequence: CASRSRGRGNTIYF. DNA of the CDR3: TGTGCCAGCAGATCCAGGGGGCGAGGAAACACCATATATTTT.

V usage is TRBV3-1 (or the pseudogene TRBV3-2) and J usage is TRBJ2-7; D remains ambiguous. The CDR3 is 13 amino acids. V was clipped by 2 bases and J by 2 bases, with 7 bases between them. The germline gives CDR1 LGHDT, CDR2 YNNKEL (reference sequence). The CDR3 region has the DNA TGTGCCAGCAGCCAATGGGGTCCCTACGAGCAGTACTTC. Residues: CASSQWGPYEQYF.

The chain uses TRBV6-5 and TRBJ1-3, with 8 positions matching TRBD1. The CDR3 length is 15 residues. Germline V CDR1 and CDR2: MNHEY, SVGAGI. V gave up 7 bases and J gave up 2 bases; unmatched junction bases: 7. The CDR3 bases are TGTGCCAGCACACAGGGGGGTTTACCTGGAAACACCATATATTTT. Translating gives CASTQGGLPGNTIYF.

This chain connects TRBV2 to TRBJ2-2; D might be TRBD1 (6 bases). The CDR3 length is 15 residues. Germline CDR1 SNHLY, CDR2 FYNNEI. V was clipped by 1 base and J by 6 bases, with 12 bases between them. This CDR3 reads CASSEGRTAPGELFF. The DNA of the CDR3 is TGTGCCAGCAGTGAAGGTCGGACAGCTCCCGGGGAGCTGTTTTTT.

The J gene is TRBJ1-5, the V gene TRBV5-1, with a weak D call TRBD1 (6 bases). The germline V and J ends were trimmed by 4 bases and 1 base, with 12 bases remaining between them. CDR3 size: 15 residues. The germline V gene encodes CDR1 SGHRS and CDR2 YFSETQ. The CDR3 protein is CASSTTGTSNQPQHF. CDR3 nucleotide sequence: TGCGCCAGCAGCACAACAGGGACGAGCAATCAGCCCCAGCATTTT.

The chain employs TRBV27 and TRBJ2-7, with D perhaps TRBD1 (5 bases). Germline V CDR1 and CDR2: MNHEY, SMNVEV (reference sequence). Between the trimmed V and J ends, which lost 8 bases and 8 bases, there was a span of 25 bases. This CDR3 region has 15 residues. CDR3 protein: CASGAGFGSGRKQYF. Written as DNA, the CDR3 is TGTGCCAGCGGGGCCGGGTTTGGCTCGGGTCGGAAGCAGTACTTC.

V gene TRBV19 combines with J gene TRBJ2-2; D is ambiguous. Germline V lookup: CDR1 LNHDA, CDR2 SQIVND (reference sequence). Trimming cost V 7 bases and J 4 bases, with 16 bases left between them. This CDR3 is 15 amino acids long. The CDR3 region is CASKAWAAFTGELFF. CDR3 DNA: TGTGCCAGTAAAGCATGGGCGGCCTTCACCGGGGAGCTGTTTTTT. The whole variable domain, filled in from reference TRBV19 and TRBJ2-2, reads DGGITQSPKYLFRKEGQNVTLSCEQNLNHDAMYWYRQDPGQGLRLIYYSQIVNDFQKGDIAEGYSVSREKKESFPLTVTSAQKNPTAFYLCASKAWAAFTGELFFGEGSRLTVL.

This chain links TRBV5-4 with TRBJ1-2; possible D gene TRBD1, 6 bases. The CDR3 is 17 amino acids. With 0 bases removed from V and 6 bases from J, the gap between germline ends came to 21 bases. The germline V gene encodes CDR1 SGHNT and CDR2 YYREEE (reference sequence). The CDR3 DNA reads TGTGCCAGCAGCTTGGCCAATTTAGCAGGGGAGGAGAATGGCTACACCTTC. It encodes CASSLANLAGEENGYTF.

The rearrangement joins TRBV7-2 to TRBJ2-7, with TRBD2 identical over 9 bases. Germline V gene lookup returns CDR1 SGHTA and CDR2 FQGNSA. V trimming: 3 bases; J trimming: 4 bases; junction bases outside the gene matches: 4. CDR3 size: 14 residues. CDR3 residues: CASSFGGGDYEQYF. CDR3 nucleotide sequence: TGTGCCAGCAGCTTTGGCGGGGGGGATTACGAGCAGTACTTC.

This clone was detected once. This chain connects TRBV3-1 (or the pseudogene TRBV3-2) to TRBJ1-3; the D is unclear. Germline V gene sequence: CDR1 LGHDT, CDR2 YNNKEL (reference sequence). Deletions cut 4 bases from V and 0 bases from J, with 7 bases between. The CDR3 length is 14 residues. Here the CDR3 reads CASSPDFSGNTIYF. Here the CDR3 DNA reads TGTGCCAGCAGCCCCGATTTCTCTGGAAACACCATATATTTT.